Sequencing of this T cell receptor (beta chain) was carried out in a study of cytomegalovirus exposure and HLA in healthy donors. Findings of the study overall: In a later analysis, TCR beta V- and J-gene trimming was associated with a missense DCLRE1C variant.

This PCR relied on a set of 60 Vbeta primers and 13 Jbeta primers. Libraries were prepared by immunoSEQ multiplex PCR; TCRdb keeps only in-frame clonotypes and omits some of them. The data show about 200,000 clones, with about 85% seen just once and approximately 0.4% held by the top ten. Concerning this clone itself: Its antigen is not identified.

The CDR3 loop spans 12 amino acids. CDR1 LNHDA and CDR2 SQIVND come from the germline V gene (reference sequence). V dropped 3 bases and J dropped 7 bases, with 9 bases sitting between them. The chain recombines TRBV19 with TRBJ1-2; no definite D call. Sequenced: PBMCs. This sequence originates from a male donor in good health and CMV-seropositive. The CDR3 DNA sequence: TGTGCCAGTAGTATCCCCGGCGGTGGCTACACCTTC. Translation: CASSIPGGGYTF.